Here is one TCR beta chain with its context. This sample was taken from a study of blood T cell repertoires in COVID-19. About the study: The United States, Italy and Spain were the sources of the acute and convalescent COVID-19 samples. PBMCs, B-cell-depleted T cells, or T cells were the source of the cDNA or gDNA that made up the material.

The repertoire was sequenced with immunoSEQ multiplex PCR; TCRdb's copy has only in-frame clones and lacks some. The sample yields over 100,000 clones, around 82% seen once. The sequenced sample was peripheral blood. This clonotype was sampled from a man in his 60s with acute or convalescent COVID-19.

The CDR3 coding sequence is TGTGCCTGGGGTACCCTACTAGCGGTCACAGATACGCAGTATTTT. Translating it yields CAWGTLLAVTDTQYF. The V and J genes are TRBV30 and TRBJ2-3, with 8 bases fitting TRBD2. CDR3 length: 15 residues. The V segment lost 5 bases and the J segment 2 bases; nucleotides outside the gene matches: 9. Germline-derived CDR1 and CDR2 are GTSNPN and SVGIG (reference sequence).